The entry below gives a single T cell receptor (beta chain) sequence along with its context. Its target is not known. Anti-CD3/anti-CD28 beads served as a nonspecific positive control stimulus. Sorting selected CD4+ T cells upregulating both CD40 ligand and CD69. This was the immunoSEQ version 4 assay in survey mode. Method: immunoSEQ multiplex PCR; TCRdb's copy keeps in-frame clones and lacks some. The sample lists tens of thousands of clones; roughly nine tenths were seen once. The sample comes from a study of persistence of HIV-infected CD4 T cells. V lost 2 bases to trimming and J lost 1 base, with 15 bases between them. Germline assignment: CDR1 SGHRS and CDR2 YFSETQ. This CDR3 comprises 16 residues.

Sequencing used CD4+ T cells sorted from PBMCs after roughly 17-hour stimulation, obtained from a patient who received antiretroviral therapy. The TCR originated in an adult woman with HIV who was CMV-seropositive. The gene calls are TRBV5-1 and TRBJ1-1, with unresolved D. The CDR3 protein is CASSLTLNPWNTEAFF. CDR3 DNA sequence: TGCGCCAGCAGCTTAACTCTGAACCCCTGGAACACTGAAGCTTTCTTT.